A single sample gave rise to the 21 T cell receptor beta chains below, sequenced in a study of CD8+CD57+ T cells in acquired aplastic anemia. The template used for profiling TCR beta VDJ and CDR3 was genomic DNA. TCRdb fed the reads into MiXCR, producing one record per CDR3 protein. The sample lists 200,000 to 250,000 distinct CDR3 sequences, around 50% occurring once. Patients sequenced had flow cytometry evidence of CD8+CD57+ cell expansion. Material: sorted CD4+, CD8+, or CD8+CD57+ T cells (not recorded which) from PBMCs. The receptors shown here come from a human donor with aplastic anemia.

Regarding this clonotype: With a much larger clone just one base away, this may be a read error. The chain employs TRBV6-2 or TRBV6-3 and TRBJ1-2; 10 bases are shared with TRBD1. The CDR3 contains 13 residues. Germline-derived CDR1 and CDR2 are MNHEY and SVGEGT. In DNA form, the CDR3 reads TGTGCCAGCAGTGGGACAGGGGACTATGGCTACGCCTTC. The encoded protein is CASSGTGDYGYAF.

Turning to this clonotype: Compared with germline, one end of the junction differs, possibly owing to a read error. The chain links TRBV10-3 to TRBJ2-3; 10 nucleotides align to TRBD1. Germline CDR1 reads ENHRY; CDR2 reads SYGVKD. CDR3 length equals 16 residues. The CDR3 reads CASSESGQGSTDTQYF. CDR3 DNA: TGTGCCAGCAGTGAATCGGGACAGGGGAGCACAGATACGCAGTATTTT.

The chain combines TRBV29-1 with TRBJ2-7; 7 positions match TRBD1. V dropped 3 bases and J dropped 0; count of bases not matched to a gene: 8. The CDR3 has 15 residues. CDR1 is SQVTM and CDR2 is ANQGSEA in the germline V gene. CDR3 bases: TGCAGCGTTGAGAGGCTCCGGGACAGCTCCTACGAGCAGTACTTC. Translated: CSVERLRDSSYEQYF.

CDR3 region: CASRTYPYTGTDEQYF. The CDR3 DNA follows: TGTGCCAGCAGAACCTACCCCTACACAGGGACCGACGAGCAGTACTTC. The chain links TRBV2 to TRBJ2-7; maybe TRBD1 (6 bases). V shed 6 bases and J shed 5 bases, with 23 bases lying between them. This CDR3 is 16 amino acids long. The germline V gene encodes CDR1 SNHLY and CDR2 FYNNEI.

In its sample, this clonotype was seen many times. The CDR3 nucleotides read TGTGCCAGCAGCTTGAGGAGCGGGGGCCTGGGTAATTCACCCCTCCACTTT. Translating gives CASSLRSGGLGNSPLHF. The rearrangement joins TRBV5-6 to TRBJ1-6, with D possibly TRBD1 on 6 matching bases. V was trimmed by 1 base and J by 6 bases, leaving 17 bases between them. The germline gives CDR1 SGHDT, CDR2 YYEEEE. The CDR3 is 17 residues long. Looking up the rest from reference TRBV5-6 and TRBJ1-6 gives the full variable domain: DAGVTQSPTHLIKTRGQQVTLRCSPKSGHDTVSWYQQALGQGPQFIFQYYEEEERQRGNFPDRFSGHQFPNYSSELNVNALLLGDSALYLCASSLRSGGLGNSPLHFGNGTRLTVT.

The CDR3 DNA is TGTGCCAGCAGTGAGGCCGGACAGGGGAGGACCCAGTACTTC. Translated, it gives CASSEAGQGRTQYF. The chain couples TRBV25-1 to TRBJ2-5, with 9 bases fitting TRBD1. CDR3 length equals 14 residues. V was clipped by 3 bases and J by 7 bases; unmatched bases: 6. Germline V gives CDR1 MGHDK, CDR2 SYGVNS.

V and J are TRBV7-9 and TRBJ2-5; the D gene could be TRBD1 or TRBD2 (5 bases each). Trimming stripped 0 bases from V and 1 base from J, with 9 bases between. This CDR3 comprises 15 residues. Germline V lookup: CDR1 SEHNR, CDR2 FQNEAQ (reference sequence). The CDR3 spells CASSLALGVQETQYF. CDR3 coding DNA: TGTGCCAGCAGCTTAGCGTTGGGGGTCCAAGAGACCCAGTACTTC.

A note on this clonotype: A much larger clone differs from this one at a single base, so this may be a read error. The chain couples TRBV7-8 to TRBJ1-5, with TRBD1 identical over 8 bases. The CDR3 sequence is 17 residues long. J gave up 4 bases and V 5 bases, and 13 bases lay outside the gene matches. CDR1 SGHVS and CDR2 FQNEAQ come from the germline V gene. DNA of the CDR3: TGTGCCAGCAGCATTCTGAGGGCAGGGGGCAGGAATCAGCCCCAGCATTTT. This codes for CASSILRAGGRNQPQHF.

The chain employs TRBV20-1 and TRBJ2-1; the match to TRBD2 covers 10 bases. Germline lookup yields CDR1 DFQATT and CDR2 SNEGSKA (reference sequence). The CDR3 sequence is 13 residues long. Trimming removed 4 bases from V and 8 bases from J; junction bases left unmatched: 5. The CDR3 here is CSAKSGGADEQFF. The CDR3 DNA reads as TGCAGTGCTAAAAGCGGGGGGGCGGATGAGCAGTTCTTC.

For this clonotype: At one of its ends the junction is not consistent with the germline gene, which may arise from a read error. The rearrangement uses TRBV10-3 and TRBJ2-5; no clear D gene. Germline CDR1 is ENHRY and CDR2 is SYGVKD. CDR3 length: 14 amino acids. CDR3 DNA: TGTGCCAGCAGTGGGATCGGCAGAGAAGAGACCCAGTACTTC. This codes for CASSGIGREETQYF.

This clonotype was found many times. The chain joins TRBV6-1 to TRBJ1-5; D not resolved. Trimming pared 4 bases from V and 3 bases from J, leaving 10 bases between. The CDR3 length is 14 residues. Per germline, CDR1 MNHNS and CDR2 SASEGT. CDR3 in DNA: TGTGCCAGCAGTGCCGTGGTCCTCAATCAGCCCCAGCATTTT. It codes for CASSAVVLNQPQHF.

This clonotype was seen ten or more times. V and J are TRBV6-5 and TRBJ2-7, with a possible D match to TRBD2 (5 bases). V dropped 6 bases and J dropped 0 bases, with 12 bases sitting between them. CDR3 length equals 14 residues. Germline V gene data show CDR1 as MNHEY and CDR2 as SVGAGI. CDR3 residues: CASSRGGASYEQYF. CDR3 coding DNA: TGTGCCAGCAGCCGTGGAGGAGCCTCCTACGAGCAGTACTTC.

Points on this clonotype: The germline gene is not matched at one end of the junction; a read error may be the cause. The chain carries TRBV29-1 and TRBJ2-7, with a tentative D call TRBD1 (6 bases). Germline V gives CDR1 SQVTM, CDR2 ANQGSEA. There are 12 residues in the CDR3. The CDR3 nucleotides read TGCAGCGCAACAGGGCCCTCCTACGAGCGGTACTTC. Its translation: CSATGPSYERYF.

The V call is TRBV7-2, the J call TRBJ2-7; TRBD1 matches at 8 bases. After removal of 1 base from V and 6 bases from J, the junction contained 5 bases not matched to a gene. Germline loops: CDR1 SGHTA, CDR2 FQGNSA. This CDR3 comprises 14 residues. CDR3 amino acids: CASSLVQGGVEQYF. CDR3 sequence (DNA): TGTGCCAGCAGCTTAGTACAGGGGGGCGTCGAGCAGTACTTC. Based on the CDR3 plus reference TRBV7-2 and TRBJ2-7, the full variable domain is GAGVSQSPSNKVTEKGKDVELRCDPISGHTALYWYRQSLGQGLEFLIYFQGNSAPDKSGLPSDRFSAERTGGSVSTLTIQRTQQEDSAVYLCASSLVQGGVEQYFGPGTRLTVT.

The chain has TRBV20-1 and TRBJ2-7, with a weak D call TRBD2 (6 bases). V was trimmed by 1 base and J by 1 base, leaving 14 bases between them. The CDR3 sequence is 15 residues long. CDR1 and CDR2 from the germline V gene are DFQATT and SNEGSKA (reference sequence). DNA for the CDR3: TGCAGTGCTAGAGTCCCGGACTATCCATCCTACGAGCAGTACTTC. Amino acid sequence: CSARVPDYPSYEQYF.

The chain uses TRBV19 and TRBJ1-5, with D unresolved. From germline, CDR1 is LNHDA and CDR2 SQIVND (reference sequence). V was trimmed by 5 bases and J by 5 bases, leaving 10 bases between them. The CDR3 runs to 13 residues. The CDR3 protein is CASSPTSHQPQHF. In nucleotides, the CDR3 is TGTGCCAGTAGTCCGACAAGTCATCAGCCCCAGCATTTT.

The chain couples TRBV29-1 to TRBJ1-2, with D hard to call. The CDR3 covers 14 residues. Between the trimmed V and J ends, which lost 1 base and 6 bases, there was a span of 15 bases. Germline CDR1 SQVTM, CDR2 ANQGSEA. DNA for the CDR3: TGCAGCGTTGAAGCGGCTGTAGCCGGGAATGGCTACACCTTC. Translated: CSVEAAVAGNGYTF.

The CDR3 reads CSVPKERGNQPQHF. The CDR3 coding sequence is TGCAGCGTTCCTAAGGAAAGGGGCAATCAGCCCCAGCATTTT. The chain links TRBV29-1 to TRBJ1-5; the D is unclear. Trimming took 5 bases from V and 2 from J, leaving 13 bases between them. CDR1 is SQVTM and CDR2 is ANQGSEA in the germline V gene. The CDR3 runs 14 residues.

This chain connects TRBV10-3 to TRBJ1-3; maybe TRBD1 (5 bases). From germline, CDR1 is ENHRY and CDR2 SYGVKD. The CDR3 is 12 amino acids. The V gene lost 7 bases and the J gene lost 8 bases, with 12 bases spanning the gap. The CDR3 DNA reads TGTGCCATCAAGGGGCCCGAGGACACCATATATTTT. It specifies CAIKGPEDTIYF.

CDR3 in amino acids: CASSLMPGGYEQYF. For the CDR3, the DNA is TGTGCCAGCAGCTTAATGCCAGGGGGATACGAGCAGTACTTC. The chain links TRBV7-3 to TRBJ2-7; 7 bases are shared with TRBD1. Germline V gives CDR1 SGHTA, CDR2 FQGTGA. This CDR3 comprises 14 residues. With V trimmed by 1 base and J by 4 bases, 4 bases remained unmatched.

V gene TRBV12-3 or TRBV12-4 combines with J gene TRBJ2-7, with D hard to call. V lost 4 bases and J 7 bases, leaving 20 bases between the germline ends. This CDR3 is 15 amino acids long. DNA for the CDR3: TGTGCCAGCAGTTCCTGGACGGATTTCTCTAAAGAGCAGTACTTC. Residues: CASSSWTDFSKEQYF.